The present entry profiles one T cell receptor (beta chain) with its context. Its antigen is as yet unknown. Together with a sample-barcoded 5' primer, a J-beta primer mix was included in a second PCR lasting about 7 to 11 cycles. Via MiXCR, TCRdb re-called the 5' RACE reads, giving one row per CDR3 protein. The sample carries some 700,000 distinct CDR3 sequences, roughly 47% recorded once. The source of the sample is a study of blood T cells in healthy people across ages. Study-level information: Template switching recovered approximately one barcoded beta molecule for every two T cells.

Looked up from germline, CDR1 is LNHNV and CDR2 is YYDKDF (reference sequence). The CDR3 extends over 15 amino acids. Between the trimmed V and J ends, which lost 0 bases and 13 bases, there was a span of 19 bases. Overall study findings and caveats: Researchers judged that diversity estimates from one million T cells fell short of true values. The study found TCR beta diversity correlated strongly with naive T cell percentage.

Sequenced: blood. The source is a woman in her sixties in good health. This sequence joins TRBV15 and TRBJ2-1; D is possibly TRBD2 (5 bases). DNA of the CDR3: TGTGCCACCAGCAGAGATTGGTCTAGCTCGGAGGCCCAGTTCTTC. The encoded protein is CATSRDWSSSEAQFF.